This record covers a single T cell receptor (beta chain). Its specificity is unknown. This CDR3 contains 15 residues. Germline CDR1 is MRHNA and CDR2 is SNTAGT. J gave up 6 bases and V 5 bases, and 7 bases lay outside the gene matches. The data originate from a study of cytomegalovirus exposure and HLA in healthy donors. Findings and limits, study-wide: Near-uniform donor sequencing depth was presumed by presence/absence analyses. Among CMV-associated TCR beta chains, most appeared HLA-restricted in a later analysis. A later analysis found TCR association rates differed by HLA locus, highest for DRB1 and lowest for HLA-C.

Primers for the PCR totalled 60 Vbeta and 13 Jbeta. Assay: immunoSEQ multiplex PCR; the TCRdb copy retains only in-frame clones and omits some. In all, the sample yields fewer than 110,000 clones. The source is a man aged 35 to 55 in good health and CMV-seronegative. Sequencing input: PBMCs. V usage is TRBV6-4 and J usage is TRBJ2-1; TRBD2 agrees at 10 bases. The CDR3 nucleotides are TGTGCCAGCAGTCTCAGCGGGGGGGCCTTCAATGAGCAGTTCTTC. Its translation is CASSLSGGAFNEQFF.